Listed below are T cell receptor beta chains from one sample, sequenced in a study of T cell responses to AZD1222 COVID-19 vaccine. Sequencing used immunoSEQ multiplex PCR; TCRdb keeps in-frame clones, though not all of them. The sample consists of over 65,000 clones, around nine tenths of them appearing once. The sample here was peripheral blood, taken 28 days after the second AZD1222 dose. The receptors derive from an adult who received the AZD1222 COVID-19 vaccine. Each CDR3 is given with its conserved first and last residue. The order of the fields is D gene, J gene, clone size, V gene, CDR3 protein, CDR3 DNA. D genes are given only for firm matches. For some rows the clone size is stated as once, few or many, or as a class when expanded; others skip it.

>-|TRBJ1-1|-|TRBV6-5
CASSYSIRGGATEAFF
TGTGCCAGCAGTTACTCGATAAGAGGCGGGGCCACTGAAGCTTTCTTT
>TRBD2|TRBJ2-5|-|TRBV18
CASSPRLAEAETQYF
TGTGCCAGCTCACCGCGGCTAGCGGAGGCGGAGACCCAGTACTTC
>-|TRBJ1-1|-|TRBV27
CASSLAPGLNTEAFF
TGTGCCAGCAGTTTGGCCCCGGGACTGAACACTGAAGCTTTCTTT
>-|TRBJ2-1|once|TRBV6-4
CASQGRESNEQFF
TGTGCCAGCCAGGGGCGGGAGAGCAATGAGCAGTTCTTC
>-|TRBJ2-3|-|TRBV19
CASSIRISRGSLTDTQYF
TGTGCCAGTAGTATCCGTATCAGTCGCGGTTCCCTCACAGATACGCAGTATTTT
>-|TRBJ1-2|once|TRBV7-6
CASSYRPYTYGYTF
TGTGCCAGCAGCTACCGACCCTATACCTATGGCTACACCTTC
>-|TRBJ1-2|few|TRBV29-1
CSVEYSPYGYTF
TGCAGCGTTGAATACAGCCCCTATGGCTACACCTTC
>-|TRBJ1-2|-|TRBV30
CAWSPAGVRYTF
TGTGCCTGGAGTCCCGCAGGGGTACGCTACACCTTC
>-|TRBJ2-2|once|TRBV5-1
CASTESANMNTGELFF
TGCGCCAGCACAGAGTCAGCCAACATGAACACCGGGGAGCTGTTTTTT
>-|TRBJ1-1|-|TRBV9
CASSRAGHETEAFF
TGTGCCAGCAGCAGAGCGGGACACGAAACTGAAGCTTTCTTT
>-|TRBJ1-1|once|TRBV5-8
CASSFNSFTEAFF
TGTGCCAGCAGCTTTAACAGCTTCACTGAAGCTTTCTTT
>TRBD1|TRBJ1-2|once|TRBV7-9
CASSSDRGPNYGYTF
TGTGCCAGCAGCTCCGACAGGGGGCCAAACTATGGCTACACCTTC
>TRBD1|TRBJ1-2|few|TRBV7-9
CASSLGQGHYGYTF
TGTGCCAGCAGCCTAGGACAGGGCCACTATGGCTACACCTTC
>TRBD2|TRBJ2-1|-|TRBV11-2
CASSLGLAGGWSYNEQFF
TGTGCCAGCAGCTTAGGACTAGCGGGAGGTTGGTCCTACAATGAGCAGTTCTTC
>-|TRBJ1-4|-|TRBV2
CASRDPLGEKLFF
TGTGCCAGCAGAGATCCATTGGGGGAAAAACTGTTTTTT
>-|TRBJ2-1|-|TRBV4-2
CASSRESVGSYNEQFF
TGTGCCAGCAGCCGCGAGTCAGTTGGCTCCTACAATGAGCAGTTCTTC
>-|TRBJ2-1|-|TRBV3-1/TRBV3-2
CASSRLGAAASSYNEQFF
TGTGCCAGCAGCCGACTAGGGGCGGCAGCGAGCTCCTACAATGAGCAGTTCTTC
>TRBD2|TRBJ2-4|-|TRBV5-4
CASSFRAGVAKNIQYF
TGTGCCAGCAGCTTTCGCGCGGGGGTAGCCAAAAACATTCAGTACTTC
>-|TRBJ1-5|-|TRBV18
CASSPMEGPTTQPQHF
TGTGCCAGCTCACCAATGGAGGGGCCGACCACTCAGCCCCAGCATTTT
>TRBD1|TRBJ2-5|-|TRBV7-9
CASSVGTGQETQYF
TGTGCCAGCAGCGTCGGGACAGGGCAAGAGACCCAGTACTTC
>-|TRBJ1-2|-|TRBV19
CASSIFAGDYGYTF
TGTGCCAGTAGTATCTTTGCGGGGGACTATGGCTACACCTTC
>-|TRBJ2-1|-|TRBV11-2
CASSLSTGVDNEQFF
TGTGCCAGCAGCTTAAGTACGGGAGTGGACAATGAGCAGTTCTTC
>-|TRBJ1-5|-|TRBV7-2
CASSLGSGLSQPQHF
TGTGCCAGCAGCTTAGGTTCGGGGTTATCTCAGCCCCAGCATTTT
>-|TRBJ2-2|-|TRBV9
CASSLNTGELFF
TGTGCCAGCAGCCTAAACACCGGGGAGCTGTTTTTT
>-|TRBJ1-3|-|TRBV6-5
CASPAGCSGNTIYF
TGTGCCAGCCCTGCAGGGTGCTCTGGAAACACCATATATTTT
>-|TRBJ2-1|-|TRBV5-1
CASSPRDAVSSYNEQFF
TGCGCCAGCAGCCCGAGGGACGCGGTGAGCTCCTACAATGAGCAGTTCTTC
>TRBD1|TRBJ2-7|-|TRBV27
CASRAGGATLYEQYF
TGTGCCAGTAGAGCAGGGGGCGCTACCCTCTACGAGCAGTACTTC
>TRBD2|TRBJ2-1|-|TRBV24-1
CATSDFLAGGGYEQFF
TGTGCCACCAGTGATTTTCTAGCGGGAGGGGGATATGAGCAGTTCTTC
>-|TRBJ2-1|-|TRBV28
CASSLGFQLFF
TGTGCCAGCAGTTTAGGTTTTCAACTGTTCTTC
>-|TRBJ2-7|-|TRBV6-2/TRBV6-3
CASSYNSESYEQYF
TGTGCCAGCAGTTACAACAGCGAATCCTACGAGCAGTACTTC
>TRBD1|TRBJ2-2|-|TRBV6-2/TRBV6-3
CASSYSGTENGELFF
TGTGCCAGCAGTTACTCTGGGACAGAAAACGGGGAGCTGTTTTTT
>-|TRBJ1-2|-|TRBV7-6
CASSLGVEGNYGYTF
TGTGCCAGCAGCTTAGGGGTGGAGGGGAACTATGGCTACACCTTC
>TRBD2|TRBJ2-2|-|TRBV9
CASSVGQREFGELFF
TGTGCCAGCAGCGTCGGCCAGCGGGAGTTCGGGGAGCTGTTTTTT
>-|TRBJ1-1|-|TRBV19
CASSIKGDTEAFF
TGTGCCAGTAGTATAAAGGGGGACACTGAAGCTTTCTTT
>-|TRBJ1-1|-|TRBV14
CASSQDVRDEAFF
TGTGCCAGCAGCCAAGATGTCCGGGATGAAGCTTTCTTT
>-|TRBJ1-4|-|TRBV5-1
CASSEGWDEKLFF
TGCGCCAGCAGCGAGGGTTGGGATGAAAAACTGTTTTTT
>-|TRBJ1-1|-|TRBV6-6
CASSGGNTEAFF
TGTGCCAGCAGCGGGGGGAACACTGAAGCTTTCTTT
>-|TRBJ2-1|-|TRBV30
CAWSVLWGAEQFF
TGTGCCTGGAGTGTACTATGGGGGGCCGAGCAGTTCTTC
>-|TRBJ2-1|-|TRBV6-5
CASSRAVSSYNEQFF
TGTGCCAGCAGCCGAGCGGTTTCCTCCTACAATGAGCAGTTCTTC
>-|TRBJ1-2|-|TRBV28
CASSFSPWGNDYGYTF
TGTGCCAGCAGTTTCTCCCCGTGGGGGAACGACTATGGCTACACCTTC
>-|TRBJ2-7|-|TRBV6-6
CASSNLAAEQYF
TGTGCCAGCAGTAACCTTGCCGCCGAGCAGTACTTC
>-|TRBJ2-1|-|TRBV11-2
CATTYGAYNEQFF
TGTGCCACCACGTATGGGGCATACAATGAGCAGTTCTTC
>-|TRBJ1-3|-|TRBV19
CASSLRSSGNTIYF
TGTGCCAGTAGTCTCCGCAGCTCTGGAAACACCATATATTTT
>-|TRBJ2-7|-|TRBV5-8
CASSLDHGRSSYEQYF
TGTGCCAGCAGCTTGGACCACGGCCGGAGCTCCTACGAGCAGTACTTC
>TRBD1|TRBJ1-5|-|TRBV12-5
CASGTHPTGGVHQPQHF
TGTGCTAGTGGTACGCACCCGACAGGGGGTGTTCATCAGCCCCAGCATTTT
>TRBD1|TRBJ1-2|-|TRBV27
CASSSWTGVLVNYGYTF
TGTGCCAGCAGTTCATGGACAGGAGTATTAGTTAACTATGGCTACACCTTC
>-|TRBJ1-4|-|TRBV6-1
CASSGAVGTFGEKLFF
TGTGCCAGCAGTGGGGCCGTTGGGACCTTCGGTGAAAAACTGTTTTTT
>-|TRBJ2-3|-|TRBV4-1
CASSQDPRSSDTQYF
TGCGCCAGCAGCCAAGACCCCAGGAGTAGCGATACGCAGTATTTT
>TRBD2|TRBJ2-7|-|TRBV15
CATSRVGTSGYEQYF
TGTGCCACCAGCAGAGTAGGGACTAGCGGCTACGAGCAGTACTTC
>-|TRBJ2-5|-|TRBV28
CASSLSSGEVETQYF
TGTGCCAGCAGTTTATCCTCCGGGGAAGTGGAGACCCAGTACTTC
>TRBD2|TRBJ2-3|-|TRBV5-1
CASSSGSSSDTQYF
TGCGCCAGCTCCAGCGGGAGTTCCTCAGATACGCAGTATTTT
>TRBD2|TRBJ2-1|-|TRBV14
CASSQERLAAYNEQFF
TGTGCCAGCAGCCAAGAGAGGCTAGCGGCATACAATGAGCAGTTCTTC
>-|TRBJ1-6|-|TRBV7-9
CASSLGYHSSYNSPLHF
TGTGCCAGCAGCTTAGGGTATCACAGCTCCTATAATTCACCCCTCCACTTT
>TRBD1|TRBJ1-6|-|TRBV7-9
CASSLRDSNSPLHF
TGTGCCAGCAGCTTAAGGGACAGCAATTCACCCCTCCACTTT
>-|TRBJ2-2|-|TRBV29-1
CSAERQHTGELFF
TGCAGCGCTGAACGGCAGCACACCGGGGAGCTGTTTTTT
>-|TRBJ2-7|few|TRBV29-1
CSVEGQSTYEQYF
TGCAGCGTTGAAGGGCAGAGTACCTACGAGCAGTACTTC
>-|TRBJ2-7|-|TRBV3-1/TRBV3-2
CASSQDPGNSYEQYF
TGTGCCAGCAGCCAGGACCCCGGCAACTCCTACGAGCAGTACTTC